The present TCR beta chain was sequenced within a study of shared clonotypes between healthy human individuals. Germline assignment: CDR1 GTSNPN and CDR2 SVGIG (reference sequence). J gave up 0 bases and V 2 bases, and 9 bases lay outside the gene matches. This CDR3 has 16 residues. The assay was immunoSEQ multiplex PCR, and TCRdb's table has in-frame clones only and misses some. This table holds about 1.5 million clones, approximately 98% found once. Sequenced sample: naive CD4+ T cells sorted from blood. The subset here: CD45RA+ positively selected. The origin of this receptor is a young man in good health. The chain uses TRBV30 and TRBJ1-1; 7 bases match TRBD1. The CDR3 DNA reads TGTGCCTGGAGTAGGATGAAAGGGGGCGTGAACACTGAAGCTTTCTTT. Its translation: CAWSRMKGGVNTEAFF.